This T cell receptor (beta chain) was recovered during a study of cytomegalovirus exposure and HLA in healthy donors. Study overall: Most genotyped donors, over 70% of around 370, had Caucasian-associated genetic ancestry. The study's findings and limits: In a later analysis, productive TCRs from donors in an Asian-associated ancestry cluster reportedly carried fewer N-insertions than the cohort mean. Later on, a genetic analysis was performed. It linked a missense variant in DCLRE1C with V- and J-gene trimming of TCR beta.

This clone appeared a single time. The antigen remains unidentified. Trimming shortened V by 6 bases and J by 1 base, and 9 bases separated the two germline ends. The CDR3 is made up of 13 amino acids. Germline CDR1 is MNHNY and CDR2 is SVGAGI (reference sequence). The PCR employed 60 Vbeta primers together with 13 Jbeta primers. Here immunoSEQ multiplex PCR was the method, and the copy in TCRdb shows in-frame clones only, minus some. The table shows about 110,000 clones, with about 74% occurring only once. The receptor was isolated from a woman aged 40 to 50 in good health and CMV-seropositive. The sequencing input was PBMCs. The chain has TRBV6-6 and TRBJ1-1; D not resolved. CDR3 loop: CASRQLENTEAFF. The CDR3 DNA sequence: TGTGCCAGCAGGCAACTAGAGAACACTGAAGCTTTCTTT.